This T cell receptor beta chain was identified in a study of blood T cell repertoires in COVID-19. Study overall: Specimens from acute and convalescent COVID-19 originated in the United States, Italy and Spain. Sources were T cells, B-cell-depleted T cells, or PBMCs; the material itself was cDNA or gDNA.

As originally analysed: Nucleated cell counts were estimated from reference gene primer amplification. Assay used: immunoSEQ multiplex PCR; TCRdb lists only in-frame clones, some missing. V and J calls and clone size are given by that table; D and trimming were obtained from the DNA. Among 80,000 to 95,000 clones, 85% to 90% were seen once, and the ten largest hold roughly 14%. Trimming took 6 bases from V and 2 from J; bases not matched to a gene: 5. The CDR3 has 14 residues. Germline V lookup: CDR1 MNHEY, CDR2 SVGEGT. This clone appeared once. Source material: peripheral blood. The source of this sequence is a woman in her seventies with acute or convalescent COVID-19. The chain combines TRBV6-2 or TRBV6-3 with TRBJ2-3, with 7 bases that match TRBD2. The CDR3 nucleotides are TGTGCCAGCAGCTCCGGGACTAACACAGATACGCAGTATTTT. The encoded protein is CASSSGTNTDTQYF.